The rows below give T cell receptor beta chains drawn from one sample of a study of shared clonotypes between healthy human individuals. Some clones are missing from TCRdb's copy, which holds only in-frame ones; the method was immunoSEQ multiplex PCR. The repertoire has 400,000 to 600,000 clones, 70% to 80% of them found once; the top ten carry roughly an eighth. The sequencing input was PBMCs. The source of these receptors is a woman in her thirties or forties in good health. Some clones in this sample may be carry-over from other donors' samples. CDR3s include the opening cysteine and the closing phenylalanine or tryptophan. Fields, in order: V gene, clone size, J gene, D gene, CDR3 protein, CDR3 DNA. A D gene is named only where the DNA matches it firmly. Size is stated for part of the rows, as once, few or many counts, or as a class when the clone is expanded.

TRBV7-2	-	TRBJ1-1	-	CASSPNLRGEITEAFF	TGTGCCAGCAGCCCTAATCTTCGGGGTGAGATCACTGAAGCTTTCTTT
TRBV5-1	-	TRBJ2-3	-	CASRPIQGQNTDTQYF	TGCGCCAGCAGACCTATCCAGGGCCAGAACACAGATACGCAGTATTTT
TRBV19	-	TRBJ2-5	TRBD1	CASIGQDSQETQYF	TGTGCCAGTATCGGACAGGATAGCCAAGAGACCCAGTACTTC
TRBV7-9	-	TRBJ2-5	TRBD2	CASSSLAGTQETQYF	TGTGCCAGCAGCTCCCTAGCGGGTACACAAGAGACCCAGTACTTC
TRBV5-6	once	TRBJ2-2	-	CASSPGTGELFF	TGTGCCAGCAGCCCGGGTACCGGGGAGCTGTTTTTT
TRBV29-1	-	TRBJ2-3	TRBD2	CSVVKASGGTDTQYF	TGCAGCGTTGTAAAGGCTAGCGGGGGCACAGATACGCAGTATTTT
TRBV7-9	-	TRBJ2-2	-	CASSFGGRITGELFF	TGTGCCAGCAGCTTTGGGGGGCGAATCACCGGGGAGCTGTTTTTT
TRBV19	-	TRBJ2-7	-	CASSIRFSSWGEQYF	TGTGCCAGTAGTATACGATTTAGCAGCTGGGGAGAGCAGTACTTC
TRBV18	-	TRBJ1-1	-	CASSPFVDTEAFF	TGTGCCAGCTCACCATTCGTAGACACTGAAGCTTTCTTT
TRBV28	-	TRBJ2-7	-	CASSSHGRKPYEQYF	TGTGCCAGCAGTTCCCACGGGAGAAAGCCCTACGAGCAGTACTTC
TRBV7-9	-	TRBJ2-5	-	CASSASGRGETQYF	TGTGCCAGCAGCGCCTCGGGGAGAGGGGAGACCCAGTACTTC
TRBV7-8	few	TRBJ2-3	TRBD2	CASSQLAGGSTDTQYF	TGTGCCAGCAGTCAACTAGCGGGAGGAAGCACAGATACGCAGTATTTT
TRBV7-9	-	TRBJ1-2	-	CASSLPLWGTGPGYTF	TGTGCCAGCAGCCTTCCTTTGTGGGGCACAGGTCCCGGCTACACCTTC
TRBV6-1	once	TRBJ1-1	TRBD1	CASSADRAGTEAFF	TGTGCCAGCAGTGCGGACAGGGCGGGCACTGAAGCTTTCTTT
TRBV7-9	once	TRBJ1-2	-	CASSRGQGGNYGYTF	TGTGCCAGCAGCCGAGGTCAAGGTGGAAACTATGGCTACACCTTC
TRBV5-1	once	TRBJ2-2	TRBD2	CASSYSGLNTGELFF	TGCGCCAGCAGCTATAGCGGGCTAAACACCGGGGAGCTGTTTTTT
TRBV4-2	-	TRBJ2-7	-	CASSLDMTYEQYF	TGTGCCAGCAGCTTGGACATGACCTACGAGCAGTACTTC
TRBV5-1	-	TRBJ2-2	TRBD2	CASTVAGTNTGELFF	TGCGCCAGCACCGTAGCGGGGACGAACACCGGGGAGCTGTTTTTT
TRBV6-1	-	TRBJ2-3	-	CASSEGSYADTQYF	TGTGCCAGCAGTGAGGGTAGTTATGCAGATACGCAGTATTTT
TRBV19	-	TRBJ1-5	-	CASSIPNQPQHF	TGTGCCAGTAGTATCCCAAATCAGCCCCAGCATTTT
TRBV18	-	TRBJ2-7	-	CASSPASVQSYEQYF	TGTGCCAGCTCACCGGCTAGCGTCCAATCCTACGAGCAGTACTTC
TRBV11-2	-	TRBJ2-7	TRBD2	CASSLALAGTYEQYF	TGTGCCAGCAGCTTAGCCCTAGCGGGAACCTACGAGCAGTACTTC
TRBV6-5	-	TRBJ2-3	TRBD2	CASRGSGGTDTQYF	TGTGCCAGCAGGGGTAGCGGGGGGACAGATACGCAGTATTTT
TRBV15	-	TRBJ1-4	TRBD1	CATSRAGQKNEKLFF	TGTGCCACCAGCAGAGCGGGACAGAAGAATGAAAAACTGTTTTTT
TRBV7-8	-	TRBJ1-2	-	CASSEEPGADSGYGYTF	TGTGCCAGCAGTGAAGAGCCAGGGGCCGATTCTGGCTATGGCTACACCTTC
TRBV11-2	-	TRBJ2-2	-	CASSSYTGELFF	TGTGCCAGCAGCTCCTACACCGGGGAGCTGTTTTTT
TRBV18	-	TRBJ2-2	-	CASSPKGPGMNTGELFF	TGTGCCAGCTCACCAAAGGGTCCAGGCATGAACACCGGGGAGCTGTTTTTT
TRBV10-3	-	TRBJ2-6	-	CAISESGTGANVLTF	TGTGCCATCAGTGAGTCAGGGACTGGGGCCAACGTCCTGACTTTC
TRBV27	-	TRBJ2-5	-	CASSLRQGIGETQYF	TGTGCCAGCAGTTTGAGGCAGGGGATAGGGGAGACCCAGTACTTC
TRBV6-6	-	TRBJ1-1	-	CASAFGGPTEAFF	TGTGCCAGCGCTTTCGGTGGTCCCACTGAAGCTTTCTTT
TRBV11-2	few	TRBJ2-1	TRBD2	CASSPGASGYNEQFF	TGTGCCAGCAGCCCAGGCGCTAGCGGTTACAATGAGCAGTTCTTC
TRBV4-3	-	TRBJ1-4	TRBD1	CASSQDFGQGFEKLFF	TGCGCCAGCAGCCAAGATTTCGGACAGGGATTCGAAAAACTGTTTTTT
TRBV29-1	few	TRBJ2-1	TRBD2	CSVTGGSGRTPDSQQFF	TGCAGCGTTACCGGGGGTAGCGGGAGAACTCCCGATTCCCAGCAGTTCTTC
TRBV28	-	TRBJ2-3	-	CASRTQGNTQYF	TGTGCCAGCAGGACCCAGGGGAATACGCAGTATTTT
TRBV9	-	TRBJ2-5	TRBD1	CASSAETGGNSETQYF	TGTGCCAGCAGCGCCGAGACAGGGGGCAACTCTGAGACCCAGTACTTC
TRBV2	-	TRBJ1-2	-	CASSEGSGPAYGYTF	TGTGCCAGCAGTGAAGGGAGCGGGCCAGCGTATGGCTACACCTTC
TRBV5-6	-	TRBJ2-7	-	CASSLSAYEQYF	TGTGCCAGCAGCTTGTCTGCCTACGAGCAGTACTTC
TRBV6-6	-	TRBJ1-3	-	CASSPVGWGPDTIYF	TGTGCCAGCAGCCCCGTGGGTTGGGGGCCGGACACCATATATTTT
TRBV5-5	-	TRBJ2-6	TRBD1	CASSTGTGHGANVLTF	TGTGCCAGCAGCACCGGGACAGGGCACGGGGCCAACGTCCTGACTTTC
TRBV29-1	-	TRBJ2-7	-	CSAQKSGGSGYEQYF	TGCAGCGCCCAAAAAAGTGGGGGCTCTGGCTACGAGCAGTACTTC
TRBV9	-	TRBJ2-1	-	CASSVDGDHYNEQFF	TGTGCCAGCAGCGTAGACGGGGATCACTACAATGAGCAGTTCTTC
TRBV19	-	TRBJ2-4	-	CASESGAKNIQYF	TGTGCCAGCGAATCGGGAGCCAAAAACATTCAGTACTTC
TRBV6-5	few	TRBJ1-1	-	CASSRGNAEAFF	TGTGCCAGCAGTCGGGGGAACGCTGAAGCTTTCTTT
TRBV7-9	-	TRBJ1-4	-	CASSPRPGRGEGEKLFF	TGTGCCAGCAGCCCACGTCCAGGGCGCGGCGAGGGAGAAAAACTGTTTTTT
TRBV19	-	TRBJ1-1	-	CASSAIPGVGRNTEAFF	TGTGCCAGTAGTGCGATTCCAGGGGTGGGGAGGAACACTGAAGCTTTCTTT
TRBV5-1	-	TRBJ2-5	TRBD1	CASSRQGPPNRETQYF	TGCGCCAGCAGCCGACAGGGGCCGCCAAACAGGGAGACCCAGTACTTC
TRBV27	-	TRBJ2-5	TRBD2	CASSRGTSGKETQYF	TGTGCCAGCAGCCGGGGGACTAGCGGGAAAGAGACCCAGTACTTC
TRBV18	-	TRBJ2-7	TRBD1	CASSPTGQGYEQYF	TGTGCCAGCTCTCCCACGGGACAGGGCTACGAGCAGTACTTC
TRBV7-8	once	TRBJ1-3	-	CASSRNRASGNTIYF	TGTGCCAGCAGCCGAAACCGGGCCTCTGGAAACACCATATATTTT
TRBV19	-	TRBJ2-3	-	CAREDTDTQYF	TGTGCCAGGGAAGACACAGATACGCAGTATTTT
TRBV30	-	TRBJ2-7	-	CAWGIYEQYF	TGTGCCTGGGGTATATACGAGCAGTACTTC
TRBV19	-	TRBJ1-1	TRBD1	CASSGQGTEAFF	TGTGCCAGTAGTGGACAGGGTACTGAAGCTTTCTTT
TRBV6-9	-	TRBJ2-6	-	CASSARSPYDKVGLRQSRANVLTF	TGTGCCAGCAGTGCCAGGTCGCCTTACGACAAAGTCGGGTTACGACAAAGTCGGGCCAACGTCCTGACTTTC
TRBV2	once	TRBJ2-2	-	CASSIRGPGELFF	TGTGCCAGTTCGATTCGAGGGCCCGGGGAGCTGTTTTTT
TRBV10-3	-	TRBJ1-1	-	CAISVGGIEAFF	TGTGCCATCAGTGTAGGGGGAATTGAAGCTTTCTTT
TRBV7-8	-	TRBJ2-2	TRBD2	CASSQSIGTSGTGELFF	TGTGCCAGCAGCCAATCAATAGGGACTAGCGGCACCGGGGAGCTGTTTTTT
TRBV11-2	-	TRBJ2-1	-	CASSLNLPPNEQFF	TGTGCCAGCAGCTTGAACCTCCCGCCCAATGAGCAGTTCTTC